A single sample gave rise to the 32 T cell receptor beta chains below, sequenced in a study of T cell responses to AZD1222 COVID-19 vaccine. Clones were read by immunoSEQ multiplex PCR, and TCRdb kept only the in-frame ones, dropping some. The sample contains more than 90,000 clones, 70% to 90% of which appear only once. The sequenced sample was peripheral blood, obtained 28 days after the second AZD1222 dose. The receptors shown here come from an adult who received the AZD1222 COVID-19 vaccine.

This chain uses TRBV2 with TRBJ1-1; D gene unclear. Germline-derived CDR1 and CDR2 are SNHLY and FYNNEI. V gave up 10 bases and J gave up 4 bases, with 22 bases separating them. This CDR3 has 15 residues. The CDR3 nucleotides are TGTGCCACCGTAGCGGAGTCCGCCGGGAGCACTGAAGCTTTCTTT. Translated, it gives CATVAESAGSTEAFF. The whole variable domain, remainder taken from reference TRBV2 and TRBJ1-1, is EPEVTQTPSHQVTQMGQEVILRCVPISNHLYFYWYRQILGQKVEFLVSFYNNEISEKSEIFDDQFSVERPDGSNFTLKIRSTKLEDSAMYFCATVAESAGSTEAFFGQGTRLTVV.

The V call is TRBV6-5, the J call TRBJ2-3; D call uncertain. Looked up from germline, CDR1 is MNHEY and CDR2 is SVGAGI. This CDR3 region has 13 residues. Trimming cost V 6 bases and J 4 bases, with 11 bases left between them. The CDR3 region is CASSLEAADTQYF. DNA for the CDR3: TGTGCCAGCAGCCTAGAGGCCGCAGATACGCAGTATTTT.

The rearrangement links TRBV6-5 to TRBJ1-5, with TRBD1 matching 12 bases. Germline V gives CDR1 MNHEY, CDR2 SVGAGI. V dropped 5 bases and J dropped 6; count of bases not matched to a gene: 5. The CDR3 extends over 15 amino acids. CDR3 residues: CASSTRDRGPQPQHF. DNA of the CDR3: TGTGCCAGCAGTACCCGGGACAGGGGGCCTCAGCCCCAGCATTTT.

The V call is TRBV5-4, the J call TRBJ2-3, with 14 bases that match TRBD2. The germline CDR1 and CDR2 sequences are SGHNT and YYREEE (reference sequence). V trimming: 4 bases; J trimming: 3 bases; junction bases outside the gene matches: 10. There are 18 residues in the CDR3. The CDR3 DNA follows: TGTGCCAGCAGCCCGTCCCCGACTAGCGGGGGGGGGACAGATACGCAGTATTTT. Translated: CASSPSPTSGGGTDTQYF.

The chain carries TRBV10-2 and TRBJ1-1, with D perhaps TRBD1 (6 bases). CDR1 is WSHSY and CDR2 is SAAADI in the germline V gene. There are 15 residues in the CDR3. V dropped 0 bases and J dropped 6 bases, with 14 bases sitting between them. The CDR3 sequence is CASSESQGSMAEAFF. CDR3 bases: TGCGCCAGCAGTGAGTCGCAGGGGTCAATGGCTGAAGCTTTCTTT.

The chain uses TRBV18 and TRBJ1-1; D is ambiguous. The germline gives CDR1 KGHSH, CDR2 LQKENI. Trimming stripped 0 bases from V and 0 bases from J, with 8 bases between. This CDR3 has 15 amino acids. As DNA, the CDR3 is TGTGCCAGCTCACCACCGGTAGGGCTGAACACTGAAGCTTTCTTT. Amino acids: CASSPPVGLNTEAFF. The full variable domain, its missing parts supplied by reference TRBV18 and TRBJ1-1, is NAGVMQNPRHLVRRRGQEARLRCSPMKGHSHVYWYRQLPEEGLKFMVYLQKENIIDESGMPKERFSAEFPKEGPSILRIQQVVRGDSAAYFCASSPPVGLNTEAFFGQGTRLTVV.

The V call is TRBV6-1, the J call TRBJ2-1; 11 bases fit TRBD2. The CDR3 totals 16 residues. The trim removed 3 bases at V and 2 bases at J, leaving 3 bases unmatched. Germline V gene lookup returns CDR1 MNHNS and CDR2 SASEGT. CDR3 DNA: TGTGCCAGCAGTGACCGACTAGCGGGGACCTACAATGAGCAGTTCTTC. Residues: CASSDRLAGTYNEQFF.

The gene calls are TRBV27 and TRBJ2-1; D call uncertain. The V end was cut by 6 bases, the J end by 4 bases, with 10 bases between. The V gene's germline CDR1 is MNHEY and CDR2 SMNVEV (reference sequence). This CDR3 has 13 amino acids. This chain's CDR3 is CASSRYSYNEQFF. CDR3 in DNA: TGTGCCAGCAGCCGCTATAGTTACAATGAGCAGTTCTTC.

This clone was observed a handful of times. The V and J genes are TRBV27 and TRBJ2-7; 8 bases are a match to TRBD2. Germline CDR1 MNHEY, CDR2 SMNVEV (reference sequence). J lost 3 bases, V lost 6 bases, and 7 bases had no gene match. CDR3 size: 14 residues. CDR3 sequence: CASSPIRGGYEQYF. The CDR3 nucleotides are TGTGCCAGCAGCCCCATTCGGGGGGGCTACGAGCAGTACTTC.

CDR3 amino acids: CASSARLAGVIHEQYF. The CDR3 coding sequence is TGCGCCAGCAGCGCCCGACTAGCGGGAGTTATACACGAGCAGTACTTC. The chain uses TRBV5-1 and TRBJ2-7, with 12 positions matching TRBD2. CDR1 and CDR2 (germline): SGHRS, YFSETQ. The CDR3 is 16 residues long. The J segment lost 5 bases and the V segment lost 4 bases, leaving 10 bases of the junction unmatched.

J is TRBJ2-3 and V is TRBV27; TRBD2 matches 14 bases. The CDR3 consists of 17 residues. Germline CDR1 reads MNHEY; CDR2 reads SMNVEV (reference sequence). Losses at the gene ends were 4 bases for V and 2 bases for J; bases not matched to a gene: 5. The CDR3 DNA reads TGTGCCAGCAGTTCGACTAGCGGGAGGGCCTTCACAGATACGCAGTATTTT. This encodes CASSSTSGRAFTDTQYF.

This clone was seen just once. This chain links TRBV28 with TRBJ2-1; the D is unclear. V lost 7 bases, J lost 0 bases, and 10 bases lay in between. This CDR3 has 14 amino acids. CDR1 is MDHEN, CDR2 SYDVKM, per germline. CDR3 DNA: TGTGCCAGCACCCTCTCAGGCTCCTACAATGAGCAGTTCTTC. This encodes CASTLSGSYNEQFF.

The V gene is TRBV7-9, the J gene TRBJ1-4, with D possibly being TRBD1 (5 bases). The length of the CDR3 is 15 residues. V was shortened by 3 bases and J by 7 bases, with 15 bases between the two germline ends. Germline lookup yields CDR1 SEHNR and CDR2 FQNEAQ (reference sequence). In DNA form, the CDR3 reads TGTGCCAGCAGCTTGAATGGGGGAGTGGGTGAAAAACTGTTTTTT. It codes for CASSLNGGVGEKLFF.

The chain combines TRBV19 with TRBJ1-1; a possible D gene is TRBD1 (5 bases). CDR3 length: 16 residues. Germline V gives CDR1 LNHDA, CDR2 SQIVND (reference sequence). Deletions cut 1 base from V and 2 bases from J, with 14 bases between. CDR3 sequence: CASSIATTGVNTEAFF. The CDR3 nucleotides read TGTGCCAGTAGTATAGCTACAACAGGCGTTAACACTGAAGCTTTCTTT.

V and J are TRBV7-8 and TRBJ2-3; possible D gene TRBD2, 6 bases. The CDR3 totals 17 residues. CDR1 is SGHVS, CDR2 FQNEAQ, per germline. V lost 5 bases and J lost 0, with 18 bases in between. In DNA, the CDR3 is TGTGCCAGCAGCGTATATCTCCGGGACTTTAGCACAGATACGCAGTATTTT. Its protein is CASSVYLRDFSTDTQYF.

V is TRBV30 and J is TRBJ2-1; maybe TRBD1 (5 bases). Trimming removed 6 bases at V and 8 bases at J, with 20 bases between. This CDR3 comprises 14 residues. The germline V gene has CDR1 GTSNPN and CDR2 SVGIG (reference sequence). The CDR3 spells CACGPPGPRDEQFF. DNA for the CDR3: TGTGCCTGCGGCCCCCCCGGCCCCAGGGATGAGCAGTTCTTC.

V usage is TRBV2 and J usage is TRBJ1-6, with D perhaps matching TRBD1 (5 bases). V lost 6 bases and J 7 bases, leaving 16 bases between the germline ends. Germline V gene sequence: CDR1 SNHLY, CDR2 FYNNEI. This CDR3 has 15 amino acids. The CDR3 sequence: CASSTRRGLNSPLHF. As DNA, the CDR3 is TGTGCCAGCAGCACCCGGAGGGGCTTGAATTCACCCCTCCACTTT.

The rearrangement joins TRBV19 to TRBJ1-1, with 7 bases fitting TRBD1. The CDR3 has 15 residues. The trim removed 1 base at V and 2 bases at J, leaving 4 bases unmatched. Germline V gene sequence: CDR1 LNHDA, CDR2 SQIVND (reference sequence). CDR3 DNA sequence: TGTGCCAGTAGTATAGCCCAGGGGGTTAACACTGAAGCTTTCTTT. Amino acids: CASSIAQGVNTEAFF.

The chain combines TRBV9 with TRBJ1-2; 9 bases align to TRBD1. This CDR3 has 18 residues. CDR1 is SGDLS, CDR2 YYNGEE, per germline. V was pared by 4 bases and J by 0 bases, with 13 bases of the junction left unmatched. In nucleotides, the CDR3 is TGTGCCAGCAGCCTCAGGACAGGGGATGCGAAACCTAACTATGGCTACACCTTC. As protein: CASSLRTGDAKPNYGYTF.

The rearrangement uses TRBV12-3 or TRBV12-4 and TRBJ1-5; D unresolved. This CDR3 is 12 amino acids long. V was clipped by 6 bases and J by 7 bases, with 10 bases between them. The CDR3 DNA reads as TGTGCCAGCAGCCAGGACTTCCAGCCCCAGCATTTT. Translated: CASSQDFQPQHF.

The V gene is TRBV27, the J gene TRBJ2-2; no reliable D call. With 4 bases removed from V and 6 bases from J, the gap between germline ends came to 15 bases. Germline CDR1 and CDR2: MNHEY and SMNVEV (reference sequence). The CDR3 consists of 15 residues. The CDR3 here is CASSSWAASSGELFF. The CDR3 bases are TGTGCCAGCAGTTCCTGGGCAGCCTCGTCCGGGGAGCTGTTTTTT.

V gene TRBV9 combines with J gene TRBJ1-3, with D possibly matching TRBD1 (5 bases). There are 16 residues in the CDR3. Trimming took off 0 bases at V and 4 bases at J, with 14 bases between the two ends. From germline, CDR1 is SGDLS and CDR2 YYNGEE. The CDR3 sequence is CASSVGHPGGGNTIYF. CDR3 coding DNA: TGTGCCAGCAGCGTAGGGCACCCCGGGGGAGGAAACACCATATATTTT.

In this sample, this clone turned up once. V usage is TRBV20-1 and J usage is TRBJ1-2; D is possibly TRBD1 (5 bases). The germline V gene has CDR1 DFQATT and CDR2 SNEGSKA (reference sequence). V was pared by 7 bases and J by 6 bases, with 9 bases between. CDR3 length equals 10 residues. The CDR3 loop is CSGGRDGYTF. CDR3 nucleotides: TGCAGTGGGGGACGGGATGGCTACACCTTC.

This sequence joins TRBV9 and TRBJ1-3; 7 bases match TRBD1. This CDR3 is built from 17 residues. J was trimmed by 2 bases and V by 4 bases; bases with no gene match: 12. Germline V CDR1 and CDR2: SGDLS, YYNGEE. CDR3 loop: CASSSRQGIMAGNTIYF. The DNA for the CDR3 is TGTGCCAGCAGCTCTCGACAGGGAATAATGGCTGGAAACACCATATATTTT.

This CDR3 is CASSPAAGGEYGYTF. The DNA for the CDR3 is TGTGCCAGCAGCCCCGCGGCAGGGGGGGAGTATGGCTACACCTTC. The chain combines TRBV7-8 with TRBJ1-2; 7 nucleotides line up with TRBD1. This CDR3 comprises 15 residues. Germline assignment: CDR1 SGHVS and CDR2 FQNEAQ. V lost 5 bases, J lost 5 bases, and 11 bases stayed unmatched.

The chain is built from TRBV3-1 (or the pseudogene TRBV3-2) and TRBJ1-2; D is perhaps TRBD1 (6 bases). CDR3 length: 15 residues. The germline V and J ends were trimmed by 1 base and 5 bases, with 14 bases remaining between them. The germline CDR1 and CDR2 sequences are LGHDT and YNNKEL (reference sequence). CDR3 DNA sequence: TGTGCCAGCAGCCAAGGCACAGGGAGGGGATATGGCTACACCTTC. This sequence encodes CASSQGTGRGYGYTF.

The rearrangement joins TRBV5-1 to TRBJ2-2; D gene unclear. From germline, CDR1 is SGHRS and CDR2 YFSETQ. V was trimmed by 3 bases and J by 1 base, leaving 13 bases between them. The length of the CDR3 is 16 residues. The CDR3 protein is CASSSWWAENTGELFF. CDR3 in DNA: TGCGCCAGCAGCTCCTGGTGGGCAGAGAACACCGGGGAGCTGTTTTTT.

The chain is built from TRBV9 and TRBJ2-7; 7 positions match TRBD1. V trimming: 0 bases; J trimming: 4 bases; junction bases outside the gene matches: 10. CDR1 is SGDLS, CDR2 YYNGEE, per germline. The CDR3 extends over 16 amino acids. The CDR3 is CASSVDPLARGYEQYF. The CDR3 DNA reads TGTGCCAGCAGCGTAGACCCCCTGGCCAGGGGGTACGAGCAGTACTTC.

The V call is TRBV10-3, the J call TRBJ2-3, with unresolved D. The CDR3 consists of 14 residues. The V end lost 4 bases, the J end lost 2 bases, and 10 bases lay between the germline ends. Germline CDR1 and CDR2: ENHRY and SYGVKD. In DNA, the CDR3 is TGTGCCATCAGTGGGCTCTGGGACACAGATACGCAGTATTTT. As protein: CAISGLWDTDTQYF.

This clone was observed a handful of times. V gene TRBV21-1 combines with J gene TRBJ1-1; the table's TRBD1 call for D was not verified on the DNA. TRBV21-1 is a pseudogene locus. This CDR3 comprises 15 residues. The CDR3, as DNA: TGTGCCAGCTCGATTAGGGGGCAGGGGGGCACTGAAGCTTTCTTT. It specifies CASSIRGQGGTEAFF.

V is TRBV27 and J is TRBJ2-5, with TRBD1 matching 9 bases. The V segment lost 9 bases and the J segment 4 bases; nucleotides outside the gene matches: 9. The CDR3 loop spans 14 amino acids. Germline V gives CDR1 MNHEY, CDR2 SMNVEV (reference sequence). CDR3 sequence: CASATGGGVETQYF. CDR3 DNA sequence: TGTGCCAGTGCCACAGGGGGCGGTGTAGAGACCCAGTACTTC.

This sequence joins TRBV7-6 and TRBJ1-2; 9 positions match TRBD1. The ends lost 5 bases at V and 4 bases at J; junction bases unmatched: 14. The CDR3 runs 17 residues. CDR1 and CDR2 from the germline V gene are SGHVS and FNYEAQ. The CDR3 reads CASSQNGPGTGSYGYTF. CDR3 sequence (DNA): TGTGCCAGCAGCCAAAACGGTCCCGGGACAGGGTCCTATGGCTACACCTTC.